This paragraph reports one TCR beta chain. CDR3 size: 14 residues. The ends were cut back, 3 bases at V and 4 bases at J, with 13 bases in the middle. Germline CDR1 is SGHDT and CDR2 is YYEEEE. This sample was included in a study of blood T cell repertoires in COVID-19. Background on the study: Researchers got acute and convalescent COVID-19 samples from the United States, Italy and Spain.

The repertoire was sequenced with immunoSEQ multiplex PCR; TCRdb's copy has only in-frame clones and lacks some. The repertoire includes 150,000 or so clones, approximately 90% of them detected once, and 13% sits in the top ten. Sequencing was done on a sample of peripheral blood. The TCR comes from a young man with COVID-19, enrolled during active disease. V gene TRBV5-6 combines with J gene TRBJ1-2; tentatively, D is TRBD1 (5 bases). The CDR3 nucleotides read TGTGCCAGCAGCTGGGAGGGGCCCGGCTATGGCTACACCTTC. Protein sequence: CASSWEGPGYGYTF.